The present TCR beta chain was sequenced within a study of blood T cell repertoires in COVID-19. Study information: Samples representing acute and convalescent COVID-19 were sourced from the United States, Italy and Spain. The cDNA or gDNA used as material had been derived from T cells, B-cell-depleted T cells, or PBMCs.

Under the authors' procedure: Estimated nucleated cell counts came from reference gene primer amplification. Profiling relied on immunoSEQ multiplex PCR, and the TCRdb table lists in-frame clones only, not all of them. That table is the source of V, J and clone size, and D and trimming were worked out from the DNA. The sample records about 110,000 clones, around 80% being singletons. Germline values: CDR1 SGHVS, CDR2 FNYEAQ. V was clipped by 1 base and J by 5 bases; unmatched bases: 4. The CDR3 spans 15 residues. The clonotype comes from a woman in her fifties or sixties with acute or convalescent COVID-19. The material sequenced was peripheral blood. The V and J genes are TRBV7-6 and TRBJ2-7, with 11 bases aligning to TRBD2. The CDR3, as DNA: TGTGCCAGCAGCTTAGTAGCGGGAGGGCCAAACGAGCAGTACTTC. This translates into CASSLVAGGPNEQYF.